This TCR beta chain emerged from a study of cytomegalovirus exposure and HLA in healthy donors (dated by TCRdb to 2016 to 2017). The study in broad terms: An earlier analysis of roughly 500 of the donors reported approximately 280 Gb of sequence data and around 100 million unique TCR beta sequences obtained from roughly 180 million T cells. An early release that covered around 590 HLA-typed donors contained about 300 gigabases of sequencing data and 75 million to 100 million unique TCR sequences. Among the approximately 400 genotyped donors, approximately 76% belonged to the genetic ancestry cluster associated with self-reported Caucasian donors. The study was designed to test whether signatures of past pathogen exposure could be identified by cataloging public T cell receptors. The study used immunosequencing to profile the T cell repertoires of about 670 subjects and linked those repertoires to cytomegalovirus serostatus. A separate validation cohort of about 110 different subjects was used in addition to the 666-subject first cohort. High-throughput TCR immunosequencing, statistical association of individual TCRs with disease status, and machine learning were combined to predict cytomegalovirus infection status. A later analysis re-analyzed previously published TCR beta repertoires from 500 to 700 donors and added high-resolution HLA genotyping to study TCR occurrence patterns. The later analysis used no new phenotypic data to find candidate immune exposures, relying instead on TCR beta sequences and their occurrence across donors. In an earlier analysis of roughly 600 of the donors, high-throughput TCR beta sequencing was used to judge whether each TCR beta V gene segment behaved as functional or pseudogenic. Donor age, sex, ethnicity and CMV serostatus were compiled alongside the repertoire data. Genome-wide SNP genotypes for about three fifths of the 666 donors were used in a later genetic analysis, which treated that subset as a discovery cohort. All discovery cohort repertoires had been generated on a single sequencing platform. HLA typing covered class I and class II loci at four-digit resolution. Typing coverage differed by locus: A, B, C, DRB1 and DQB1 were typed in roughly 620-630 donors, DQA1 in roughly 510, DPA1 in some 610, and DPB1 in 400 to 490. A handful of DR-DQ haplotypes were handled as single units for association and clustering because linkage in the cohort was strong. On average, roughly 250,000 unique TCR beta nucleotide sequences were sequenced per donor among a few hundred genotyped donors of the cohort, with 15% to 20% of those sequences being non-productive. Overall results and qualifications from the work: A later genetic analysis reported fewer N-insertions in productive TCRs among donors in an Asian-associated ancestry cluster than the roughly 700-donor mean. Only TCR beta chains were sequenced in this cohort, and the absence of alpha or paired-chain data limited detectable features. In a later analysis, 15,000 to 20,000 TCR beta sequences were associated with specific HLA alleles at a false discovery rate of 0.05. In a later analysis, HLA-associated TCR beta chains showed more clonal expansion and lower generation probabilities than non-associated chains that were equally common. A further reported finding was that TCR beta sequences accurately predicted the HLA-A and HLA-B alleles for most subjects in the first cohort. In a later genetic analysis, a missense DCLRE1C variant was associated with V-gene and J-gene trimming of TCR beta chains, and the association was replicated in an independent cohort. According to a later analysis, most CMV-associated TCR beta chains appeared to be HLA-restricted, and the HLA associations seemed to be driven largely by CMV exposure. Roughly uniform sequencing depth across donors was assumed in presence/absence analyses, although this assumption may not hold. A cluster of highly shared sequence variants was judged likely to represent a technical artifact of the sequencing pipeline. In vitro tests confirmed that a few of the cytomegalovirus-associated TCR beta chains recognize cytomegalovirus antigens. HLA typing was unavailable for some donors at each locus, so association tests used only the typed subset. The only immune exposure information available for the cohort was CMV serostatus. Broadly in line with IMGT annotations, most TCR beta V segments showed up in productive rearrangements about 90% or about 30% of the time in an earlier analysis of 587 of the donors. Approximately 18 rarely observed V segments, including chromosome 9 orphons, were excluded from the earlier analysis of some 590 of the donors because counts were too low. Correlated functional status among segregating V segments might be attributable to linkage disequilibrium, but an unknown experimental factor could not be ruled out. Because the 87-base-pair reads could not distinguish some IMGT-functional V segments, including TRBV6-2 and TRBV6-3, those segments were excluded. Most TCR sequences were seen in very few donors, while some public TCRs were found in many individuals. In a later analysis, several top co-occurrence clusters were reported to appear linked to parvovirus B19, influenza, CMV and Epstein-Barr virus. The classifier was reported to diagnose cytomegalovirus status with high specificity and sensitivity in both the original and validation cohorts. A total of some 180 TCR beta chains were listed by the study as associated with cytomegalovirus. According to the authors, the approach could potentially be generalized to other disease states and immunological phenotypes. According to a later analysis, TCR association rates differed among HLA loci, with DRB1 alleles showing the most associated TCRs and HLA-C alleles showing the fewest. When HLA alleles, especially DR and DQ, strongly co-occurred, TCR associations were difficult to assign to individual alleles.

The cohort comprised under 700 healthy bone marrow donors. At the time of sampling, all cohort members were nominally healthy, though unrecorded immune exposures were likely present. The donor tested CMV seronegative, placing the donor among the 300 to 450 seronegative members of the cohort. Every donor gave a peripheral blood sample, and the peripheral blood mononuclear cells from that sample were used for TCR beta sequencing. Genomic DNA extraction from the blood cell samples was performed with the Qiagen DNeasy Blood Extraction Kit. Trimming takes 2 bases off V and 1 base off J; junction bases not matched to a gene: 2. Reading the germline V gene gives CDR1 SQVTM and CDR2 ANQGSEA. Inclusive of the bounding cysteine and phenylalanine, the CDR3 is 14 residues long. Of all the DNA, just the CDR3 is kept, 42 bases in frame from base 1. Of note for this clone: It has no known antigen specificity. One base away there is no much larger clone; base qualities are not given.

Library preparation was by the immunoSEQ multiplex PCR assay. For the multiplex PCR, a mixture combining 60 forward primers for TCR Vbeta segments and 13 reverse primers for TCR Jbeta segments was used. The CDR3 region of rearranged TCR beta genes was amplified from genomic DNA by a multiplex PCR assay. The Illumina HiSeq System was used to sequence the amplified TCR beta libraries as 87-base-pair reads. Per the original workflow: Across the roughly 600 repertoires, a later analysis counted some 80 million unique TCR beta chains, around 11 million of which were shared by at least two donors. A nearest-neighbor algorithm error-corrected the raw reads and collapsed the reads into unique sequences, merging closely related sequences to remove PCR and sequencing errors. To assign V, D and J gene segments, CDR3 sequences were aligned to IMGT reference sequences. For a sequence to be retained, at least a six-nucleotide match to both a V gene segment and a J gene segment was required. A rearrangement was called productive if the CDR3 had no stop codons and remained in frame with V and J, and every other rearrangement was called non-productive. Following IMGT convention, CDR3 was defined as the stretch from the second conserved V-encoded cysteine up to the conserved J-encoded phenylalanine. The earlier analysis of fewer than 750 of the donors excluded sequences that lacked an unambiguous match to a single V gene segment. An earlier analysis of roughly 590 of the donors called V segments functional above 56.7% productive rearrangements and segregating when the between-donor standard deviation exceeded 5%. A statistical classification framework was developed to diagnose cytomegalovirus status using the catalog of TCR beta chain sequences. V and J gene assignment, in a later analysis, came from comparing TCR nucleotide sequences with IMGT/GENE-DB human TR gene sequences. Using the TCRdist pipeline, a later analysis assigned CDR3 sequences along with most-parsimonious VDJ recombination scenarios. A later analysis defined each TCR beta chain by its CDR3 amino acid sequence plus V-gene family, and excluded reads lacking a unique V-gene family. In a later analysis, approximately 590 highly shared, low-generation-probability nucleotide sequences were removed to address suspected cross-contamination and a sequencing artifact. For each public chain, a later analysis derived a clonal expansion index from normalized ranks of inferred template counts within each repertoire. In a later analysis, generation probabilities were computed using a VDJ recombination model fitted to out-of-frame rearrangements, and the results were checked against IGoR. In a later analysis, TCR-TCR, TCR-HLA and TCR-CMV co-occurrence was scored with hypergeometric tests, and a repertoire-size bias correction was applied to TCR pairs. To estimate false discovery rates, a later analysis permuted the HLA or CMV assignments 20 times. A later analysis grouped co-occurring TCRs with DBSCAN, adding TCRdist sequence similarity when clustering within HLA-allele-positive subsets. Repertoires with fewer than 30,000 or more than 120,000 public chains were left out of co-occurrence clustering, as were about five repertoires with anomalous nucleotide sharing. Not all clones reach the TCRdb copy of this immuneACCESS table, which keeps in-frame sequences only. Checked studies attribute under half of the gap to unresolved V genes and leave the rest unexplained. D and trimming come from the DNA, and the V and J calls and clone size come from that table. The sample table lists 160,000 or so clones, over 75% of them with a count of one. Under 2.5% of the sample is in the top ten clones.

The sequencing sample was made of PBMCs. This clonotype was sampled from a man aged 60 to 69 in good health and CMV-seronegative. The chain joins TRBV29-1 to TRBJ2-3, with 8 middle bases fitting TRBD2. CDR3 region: CSVERRGGTDTQYF. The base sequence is TGCAGCGTTGAAAGGCGGGGGGGCACAGATACGCAGTATTTT.